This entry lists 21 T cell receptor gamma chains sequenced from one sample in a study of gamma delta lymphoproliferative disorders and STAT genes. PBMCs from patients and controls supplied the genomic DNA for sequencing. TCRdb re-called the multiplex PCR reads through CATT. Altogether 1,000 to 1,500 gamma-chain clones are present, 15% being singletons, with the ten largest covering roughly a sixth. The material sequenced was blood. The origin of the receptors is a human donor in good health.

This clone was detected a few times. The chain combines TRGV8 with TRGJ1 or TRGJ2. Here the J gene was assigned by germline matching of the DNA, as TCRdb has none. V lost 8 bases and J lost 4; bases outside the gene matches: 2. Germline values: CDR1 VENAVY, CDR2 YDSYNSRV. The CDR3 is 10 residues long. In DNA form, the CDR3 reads TGTGCCACCTACTATTATAAGAAACTCTTT. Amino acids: CATYYYKKLF.

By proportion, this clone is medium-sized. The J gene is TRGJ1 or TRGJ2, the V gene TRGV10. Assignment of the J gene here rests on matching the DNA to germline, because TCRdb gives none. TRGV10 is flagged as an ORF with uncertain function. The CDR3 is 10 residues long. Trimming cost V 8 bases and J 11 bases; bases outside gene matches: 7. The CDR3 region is CAAWRGEKLF. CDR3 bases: TGTGCTGCGTGGAGGGGAGAGAAACTCTTT.

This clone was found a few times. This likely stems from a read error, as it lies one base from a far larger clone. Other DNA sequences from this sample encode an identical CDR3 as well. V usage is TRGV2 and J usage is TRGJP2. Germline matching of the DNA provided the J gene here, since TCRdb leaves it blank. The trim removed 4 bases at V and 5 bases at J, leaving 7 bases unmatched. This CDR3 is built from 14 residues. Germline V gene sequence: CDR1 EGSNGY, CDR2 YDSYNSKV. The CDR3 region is CATWDGLSDWIKTF. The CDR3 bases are TGTGCCACCTGGGATGGGCTAAGTGATTGGATCAAGACGTTT.

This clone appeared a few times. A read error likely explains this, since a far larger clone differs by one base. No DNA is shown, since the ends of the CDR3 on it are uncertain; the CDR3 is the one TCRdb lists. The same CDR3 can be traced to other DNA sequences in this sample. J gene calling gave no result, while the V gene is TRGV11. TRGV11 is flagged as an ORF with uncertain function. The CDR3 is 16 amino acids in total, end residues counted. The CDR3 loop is CTTVPAGLGTVKKKLF.

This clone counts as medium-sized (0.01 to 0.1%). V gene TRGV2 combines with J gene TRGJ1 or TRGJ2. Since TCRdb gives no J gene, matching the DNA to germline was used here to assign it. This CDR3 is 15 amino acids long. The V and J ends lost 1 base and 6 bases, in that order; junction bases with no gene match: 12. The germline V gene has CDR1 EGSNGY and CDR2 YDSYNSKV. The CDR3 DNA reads TGTGCCACCTGGGACGGCTCGGAAGTTATTTATAAGAAACTCTTT. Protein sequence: CATWDGSEVIYKKLF.

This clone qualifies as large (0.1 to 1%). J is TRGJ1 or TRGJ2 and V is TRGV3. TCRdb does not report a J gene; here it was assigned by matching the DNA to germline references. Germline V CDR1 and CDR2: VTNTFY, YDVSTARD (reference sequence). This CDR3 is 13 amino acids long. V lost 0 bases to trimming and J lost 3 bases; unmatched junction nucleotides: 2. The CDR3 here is CATWDRLYYKKLF. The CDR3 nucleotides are TGTGCCACCTGGGACAGGCTTTATTATAAGAAACTCTTT.

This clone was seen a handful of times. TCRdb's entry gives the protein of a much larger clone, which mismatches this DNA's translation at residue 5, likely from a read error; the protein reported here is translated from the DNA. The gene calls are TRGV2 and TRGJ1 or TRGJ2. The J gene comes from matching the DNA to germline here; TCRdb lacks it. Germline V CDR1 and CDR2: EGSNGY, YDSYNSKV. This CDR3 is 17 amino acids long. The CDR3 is CATWVGLQDVGYYKKLF. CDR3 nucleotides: TGTGCCACCTGGGTCGGGCTTCAAGACGTGGGTTATTATAAGAAACTCTTT.

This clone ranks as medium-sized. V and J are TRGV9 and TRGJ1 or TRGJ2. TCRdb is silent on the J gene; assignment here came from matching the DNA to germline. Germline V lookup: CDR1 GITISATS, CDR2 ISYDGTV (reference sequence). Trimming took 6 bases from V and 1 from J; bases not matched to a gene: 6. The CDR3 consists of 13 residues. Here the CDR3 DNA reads TGTGCCTTGTGGATACCCAATTATTATAAGAAACTCTTT. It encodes CALWIPNYYKKLF.

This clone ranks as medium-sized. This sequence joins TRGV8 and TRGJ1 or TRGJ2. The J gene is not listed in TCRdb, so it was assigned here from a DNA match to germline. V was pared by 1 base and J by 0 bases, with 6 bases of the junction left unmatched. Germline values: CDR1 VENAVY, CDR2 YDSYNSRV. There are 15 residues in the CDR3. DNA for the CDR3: TGTGCCACCTGGGATAGTGGTCCGAATTATTATAAGAAACTCTTT. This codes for CATWDSGPNYYKKLF.

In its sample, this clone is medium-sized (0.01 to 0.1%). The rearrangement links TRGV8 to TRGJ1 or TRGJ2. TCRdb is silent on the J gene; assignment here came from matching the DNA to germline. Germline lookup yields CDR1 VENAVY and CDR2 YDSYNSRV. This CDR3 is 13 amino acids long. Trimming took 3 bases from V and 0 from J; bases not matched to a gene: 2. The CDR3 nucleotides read TGTGCCACCTGGGATCCGAATTATTATAAGAAACTCTTT. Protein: CATWDPNYYKKLF.

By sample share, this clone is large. CDR3 amino acids: CATWDGRIYKKLF. CDR3 nucleotide sequence: TGTGCCACCTGGGACGGGCGGATTTATAAGAAACTCTTT. The gene calls are TRGV2 and TRGJ1 or TRGJ2. TCRdb is silent on the J gene; assignment here came from matching the DNA to germline. CDR1 and CDR2 from the germline V gene are EGSNGY and YDSYNSKV. This CDR3 is 13 amino acids long. V was pared by 0 bases and J by 6 bases, with 5 bases of the junction left unmatched.

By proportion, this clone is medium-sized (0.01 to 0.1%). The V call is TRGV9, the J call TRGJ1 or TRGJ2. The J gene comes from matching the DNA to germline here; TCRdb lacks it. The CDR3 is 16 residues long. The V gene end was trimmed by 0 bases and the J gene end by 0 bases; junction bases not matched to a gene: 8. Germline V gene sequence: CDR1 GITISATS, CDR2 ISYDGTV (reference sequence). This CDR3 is CALWEVPEANYYKKLF. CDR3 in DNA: TGTGCCTTGTGGGAGGTGCCAGAAGCGAATTATTATAAGAAACTCTTT.

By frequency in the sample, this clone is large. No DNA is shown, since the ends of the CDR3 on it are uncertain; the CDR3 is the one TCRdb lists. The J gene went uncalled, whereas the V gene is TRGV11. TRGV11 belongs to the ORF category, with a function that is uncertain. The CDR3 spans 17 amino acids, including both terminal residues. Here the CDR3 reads CTTVPAGLRQNYYKKLF.

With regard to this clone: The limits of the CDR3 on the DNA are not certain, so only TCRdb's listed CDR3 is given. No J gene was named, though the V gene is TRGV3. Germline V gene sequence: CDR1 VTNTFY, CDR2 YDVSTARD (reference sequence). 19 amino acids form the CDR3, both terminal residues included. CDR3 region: CATWDRPRGRNSLAVEQHF.

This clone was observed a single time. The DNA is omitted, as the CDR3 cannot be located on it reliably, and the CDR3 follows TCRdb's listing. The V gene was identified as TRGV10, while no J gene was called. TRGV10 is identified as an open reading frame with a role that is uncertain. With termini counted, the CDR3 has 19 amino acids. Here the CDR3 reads CAAWTYIIIRNSLAVEQHF.

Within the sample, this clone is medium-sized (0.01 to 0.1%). The CDR3 region is CATWDTPKGYYKKLF. The DNA for the CDR3 is TGTGCCACCTGGGACACCCCGAAGGGTTATTATAAGAAACTCTTT. The chain combines TRGV3 with TRGJ1 or TRGJ2. No J gene is reported in TCRdb; it was inferred here by comparing the DNA with germline. Germline-derived CDR1 and CDR2 are VTNTFY and YDVSTARD (reference sequence). The V segment lost 2 bases and the J segment 3 bases; nucleotides outside the gene matches: 10. This CDR3 has 15 amino acids.

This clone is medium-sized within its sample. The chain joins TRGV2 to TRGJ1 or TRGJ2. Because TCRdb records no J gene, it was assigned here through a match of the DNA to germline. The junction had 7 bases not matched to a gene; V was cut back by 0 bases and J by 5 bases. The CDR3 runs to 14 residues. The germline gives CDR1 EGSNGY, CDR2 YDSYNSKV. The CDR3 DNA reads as TGTGCCACCTGGGACGGGCCTATAGATTATAAGAAACTCTTT. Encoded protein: CATWDGPIDYKKLF.

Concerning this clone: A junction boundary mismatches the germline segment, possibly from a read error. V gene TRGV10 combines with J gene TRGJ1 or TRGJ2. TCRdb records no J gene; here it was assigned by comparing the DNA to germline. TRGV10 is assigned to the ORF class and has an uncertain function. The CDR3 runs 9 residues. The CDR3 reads CSVHYKKLF. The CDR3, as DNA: TGCTCAGTTCATTATAAGAAACTCTTT.

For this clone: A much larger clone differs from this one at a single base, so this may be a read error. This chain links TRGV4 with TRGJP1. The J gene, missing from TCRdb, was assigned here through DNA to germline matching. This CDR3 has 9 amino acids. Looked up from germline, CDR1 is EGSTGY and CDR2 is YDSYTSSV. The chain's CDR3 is CTTGWFKIF. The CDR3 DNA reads TGTACCACTGGTTGGTTCAAGATATTT.

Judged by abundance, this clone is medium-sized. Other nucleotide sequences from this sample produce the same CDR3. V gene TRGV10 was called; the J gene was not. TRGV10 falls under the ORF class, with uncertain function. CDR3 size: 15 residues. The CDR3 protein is CAAWDLVGWDYKKLF. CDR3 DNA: TGTGCTGCGTGGGATTTAGTGGGTTGGGATTATAAGAAACTTTTT.

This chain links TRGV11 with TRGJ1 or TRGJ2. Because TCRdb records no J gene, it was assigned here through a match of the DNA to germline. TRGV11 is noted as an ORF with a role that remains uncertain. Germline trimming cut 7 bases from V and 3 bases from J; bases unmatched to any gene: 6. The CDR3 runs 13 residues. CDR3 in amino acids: CACWMRCYYKKLF. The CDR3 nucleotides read TGTGCCTGCTGGATGAGATGTTATTATAAGAAACTCTTT.